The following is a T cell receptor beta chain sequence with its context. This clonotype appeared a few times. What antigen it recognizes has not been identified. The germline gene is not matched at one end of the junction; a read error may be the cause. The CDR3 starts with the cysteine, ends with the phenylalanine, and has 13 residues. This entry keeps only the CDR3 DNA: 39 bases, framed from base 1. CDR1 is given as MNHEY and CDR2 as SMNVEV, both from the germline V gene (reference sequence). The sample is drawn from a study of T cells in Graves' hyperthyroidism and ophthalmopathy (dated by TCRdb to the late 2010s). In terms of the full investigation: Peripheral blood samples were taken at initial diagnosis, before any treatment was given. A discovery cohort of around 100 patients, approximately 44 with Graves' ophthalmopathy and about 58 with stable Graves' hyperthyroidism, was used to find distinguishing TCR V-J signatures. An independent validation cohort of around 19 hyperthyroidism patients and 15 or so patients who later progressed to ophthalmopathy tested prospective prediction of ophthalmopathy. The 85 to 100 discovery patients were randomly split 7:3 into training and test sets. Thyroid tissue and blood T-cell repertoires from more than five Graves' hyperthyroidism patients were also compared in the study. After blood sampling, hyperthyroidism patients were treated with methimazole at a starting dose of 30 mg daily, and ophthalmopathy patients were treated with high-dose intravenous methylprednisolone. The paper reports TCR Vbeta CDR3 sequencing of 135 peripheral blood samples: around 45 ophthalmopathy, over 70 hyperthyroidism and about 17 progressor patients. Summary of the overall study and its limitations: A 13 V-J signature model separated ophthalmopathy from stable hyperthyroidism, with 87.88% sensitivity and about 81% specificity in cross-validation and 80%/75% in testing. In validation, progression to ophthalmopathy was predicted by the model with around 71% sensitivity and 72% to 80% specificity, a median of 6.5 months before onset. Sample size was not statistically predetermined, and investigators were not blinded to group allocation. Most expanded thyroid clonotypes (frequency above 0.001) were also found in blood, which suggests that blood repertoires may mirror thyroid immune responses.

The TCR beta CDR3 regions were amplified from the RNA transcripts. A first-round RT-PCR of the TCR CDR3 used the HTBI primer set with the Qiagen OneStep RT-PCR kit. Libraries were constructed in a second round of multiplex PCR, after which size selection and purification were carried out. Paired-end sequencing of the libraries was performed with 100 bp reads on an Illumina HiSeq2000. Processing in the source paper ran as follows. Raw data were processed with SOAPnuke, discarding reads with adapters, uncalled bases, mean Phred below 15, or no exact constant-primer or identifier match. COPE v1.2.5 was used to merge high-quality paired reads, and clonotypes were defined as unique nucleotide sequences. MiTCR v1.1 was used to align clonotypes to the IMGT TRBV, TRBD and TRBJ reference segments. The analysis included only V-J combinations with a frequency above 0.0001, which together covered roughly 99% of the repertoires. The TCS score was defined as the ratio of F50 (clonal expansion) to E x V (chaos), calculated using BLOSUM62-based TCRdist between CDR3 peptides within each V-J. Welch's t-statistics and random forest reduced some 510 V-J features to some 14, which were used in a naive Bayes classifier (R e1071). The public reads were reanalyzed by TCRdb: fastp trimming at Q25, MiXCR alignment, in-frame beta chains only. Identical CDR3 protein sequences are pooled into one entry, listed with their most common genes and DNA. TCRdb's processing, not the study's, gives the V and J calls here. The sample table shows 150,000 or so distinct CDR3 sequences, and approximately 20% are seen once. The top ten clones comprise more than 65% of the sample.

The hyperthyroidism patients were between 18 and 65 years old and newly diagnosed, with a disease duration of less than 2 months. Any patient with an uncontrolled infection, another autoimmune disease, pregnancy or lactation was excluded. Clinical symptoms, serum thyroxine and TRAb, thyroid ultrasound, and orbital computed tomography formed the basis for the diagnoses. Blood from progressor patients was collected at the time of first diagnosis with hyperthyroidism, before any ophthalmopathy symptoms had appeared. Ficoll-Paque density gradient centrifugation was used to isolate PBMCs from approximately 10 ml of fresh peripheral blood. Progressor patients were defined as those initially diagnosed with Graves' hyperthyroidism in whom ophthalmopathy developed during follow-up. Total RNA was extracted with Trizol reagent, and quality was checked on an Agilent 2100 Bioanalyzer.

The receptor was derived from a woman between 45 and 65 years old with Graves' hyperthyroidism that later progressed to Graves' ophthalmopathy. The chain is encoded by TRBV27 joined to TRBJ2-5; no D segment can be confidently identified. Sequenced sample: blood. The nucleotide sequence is TGTACCAGCAGGATGGCCAACCGGGAGACCCAGTACTTC. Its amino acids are CTSRMANRETQYF.